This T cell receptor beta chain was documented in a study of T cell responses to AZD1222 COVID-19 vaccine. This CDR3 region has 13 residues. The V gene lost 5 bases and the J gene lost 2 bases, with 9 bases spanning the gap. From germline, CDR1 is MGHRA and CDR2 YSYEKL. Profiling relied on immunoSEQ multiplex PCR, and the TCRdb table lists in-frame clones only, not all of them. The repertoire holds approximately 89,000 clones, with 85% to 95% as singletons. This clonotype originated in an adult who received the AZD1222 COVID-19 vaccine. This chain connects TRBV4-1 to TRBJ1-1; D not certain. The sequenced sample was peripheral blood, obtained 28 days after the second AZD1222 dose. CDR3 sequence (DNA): TGCGCCAGCAGCTCCTCTGTTAACACTGAAGCTTTCTTT. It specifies CASSSSVNTEAFF.